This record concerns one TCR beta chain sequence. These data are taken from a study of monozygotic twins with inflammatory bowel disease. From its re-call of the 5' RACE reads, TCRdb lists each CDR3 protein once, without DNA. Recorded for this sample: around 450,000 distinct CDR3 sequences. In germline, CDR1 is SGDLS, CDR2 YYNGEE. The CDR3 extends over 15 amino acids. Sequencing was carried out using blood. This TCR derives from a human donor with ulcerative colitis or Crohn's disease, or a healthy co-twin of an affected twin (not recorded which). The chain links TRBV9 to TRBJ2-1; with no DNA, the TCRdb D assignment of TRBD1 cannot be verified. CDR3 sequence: CASSASGGMYNEQFF.